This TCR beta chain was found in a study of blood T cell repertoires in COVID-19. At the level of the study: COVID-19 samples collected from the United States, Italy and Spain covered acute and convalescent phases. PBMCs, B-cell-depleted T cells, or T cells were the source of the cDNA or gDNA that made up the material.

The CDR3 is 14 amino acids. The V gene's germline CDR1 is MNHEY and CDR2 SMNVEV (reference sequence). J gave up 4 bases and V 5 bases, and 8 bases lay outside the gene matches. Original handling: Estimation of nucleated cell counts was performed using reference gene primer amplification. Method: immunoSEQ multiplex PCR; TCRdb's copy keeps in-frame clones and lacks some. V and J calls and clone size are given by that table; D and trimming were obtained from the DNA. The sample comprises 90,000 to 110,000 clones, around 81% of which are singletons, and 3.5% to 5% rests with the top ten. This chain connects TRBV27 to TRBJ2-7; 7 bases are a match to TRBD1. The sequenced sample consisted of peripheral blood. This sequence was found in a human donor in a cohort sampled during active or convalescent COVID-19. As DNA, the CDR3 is TGTGCCAGCAGTCCGACAGGGTGGGGTTACGAGCAGTACTTC. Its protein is CASSPTGWGYEQYF.